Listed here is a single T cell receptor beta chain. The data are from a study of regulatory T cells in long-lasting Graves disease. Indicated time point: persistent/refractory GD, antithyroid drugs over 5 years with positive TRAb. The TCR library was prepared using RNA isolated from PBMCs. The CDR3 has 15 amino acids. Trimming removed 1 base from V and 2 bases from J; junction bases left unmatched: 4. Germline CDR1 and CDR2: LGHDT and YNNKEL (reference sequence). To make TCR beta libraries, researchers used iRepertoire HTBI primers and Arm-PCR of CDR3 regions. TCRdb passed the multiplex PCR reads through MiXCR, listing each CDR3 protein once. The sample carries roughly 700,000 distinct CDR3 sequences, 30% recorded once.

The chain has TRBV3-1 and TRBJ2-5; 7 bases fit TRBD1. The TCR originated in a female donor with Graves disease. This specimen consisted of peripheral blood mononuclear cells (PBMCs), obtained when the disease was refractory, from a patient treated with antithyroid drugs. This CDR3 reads CASSQVFRGQETQYF. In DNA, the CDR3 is TGTGCCAGCAGCCAAGTTTTCAGGGGGCAAGAGACCCAGTACTTC.